This T cell receptor (beta chain) was found in a study of T cells in Graves' hyperthyroidism and ophthalmopathy. RNA transcripts served as the template for amplifying TCR beta CDR3 regions. TCR CDR3 underwent first-round RT-PCR with the HTBI primer set. Via MiXCR, TCRdb re-called the multiplex PCR reads, giving one row per CDR3 protein. The data show about 260,000 distinct CDR3 sequences, with less than 30% seen just once and roughly a quarter held by the top ten. Exclusion of a patient resulted from uncontrolled infection, other autoimmune disease, pregnancy or lactation. With 3 bases removed from V and 2 bases from J, the gap between germline ends came to 16 bases. CDR3 length equals 16 residues. The V gene's germline CDR1 is WSHSY and CDR2 SAAADI. Study conclusions and caveats: For ophthalmopathy, model prediction preceded onset by a median around six months. Most clonotypes expanded in the thyroid (above 0.001) were also present in blood.

This clonotype came up many times. Its target is unknown. The TCR sequence derives from a man aged 40-50 years with Graves' hyperthyroidism that later progressed to Graves' ophthalmopathy. The chain combines TRBV10-2 with TRBJ1-1; maybe TRBD1 (5 bases). Sequencing was carried out using blood. CDR3 sequence: CASSDLHRDLNTEAFF. For the CDR3, the DNA is TGCGCCAGCAGTGATTTACACCGGGACCTTAACACTGAAGCTTTCTTT.